These 18 T cell receptor beta chains were sequenced from one sample in a study of radiotherapy plus CTLA-4 blockade in lung cancer. The table came from immunoSEQ multiplex PCR; TCRdb's copy has only in-frame clones and leaves some out. The table includes some 30,000 clones, over 75% detected once. The sequences come from peripheral blood, collected from a patient treated with radiotherapy plus ipilimumab. These TCRs come from a human donor with non-small cell lung cancer that progressed on radiotherapy plus ipilimumab.

For the CDR3, the DNA is TGCGCCAGCAGCTTGGCGGTAGCGGGGAACACCGGGGAGCTGTTTTTT. Amino acid sequence: CASSLAVAGNTGELFF. The V gene is TRBV5-1, the J gene TRBJ2-2, with TRBD2 matching over 7 bases. The germline gives CDR1 SGHRS, CDR2 YFSETQ. Trimming at V came to 0 bases and at J to 1 base, leaving 3 bases not matched to a gene. This CDR3 spans 16 amino acids.

The genes are TRBV5-4 and TRBJ2-5; 11 positions match TRBD2. The CDR3 loop spans 15 amino acids. Germline V gives CDR1 SGHNT, CDR2 YYREEE (reference sequence). V was pared by 6 bases and J by 9 bases, with 13 bases of the junction left unmatched. DNA for the CDR3: TGTGCCAGCACTCGGAATAGCGGGGGGGCGGAGGCCCAGTACTTC. Its translation is CASTRNSGGAEAQYF.

V gene TRBV19 combines with J gene TRBJ1-1; 8 bases fit TRBD1. The CDR3 sequence is 17 residues long. Germline CDR1 and CDR2: LNHDA and SQIVND (reference sequence). The junction had 12 bases not matched to a gene; V was cut back by 3 bases and J by 3 bases. The CDR3 loop is CASSMAGGHGLDTEAFF. The DNA of the CDR3 is TGTGCCAGTAGTATGGCAGGGGGCCACGGGCTGGACACTGAAGCTTTCTTT.

On this clone itself: No conserved phenylalanine or tryptophan ends this CDR3, so it is likely a read error. The chain carries TRBV18 and TRBJ1-1, with TRBD1 identical over 7 bases. Per germline, CDR1 KGHSH and CDR2 LQKENI. The CDR3 length is 12 residues. The ends lost 1 base at V and 8 bases at J; junction bases unmatched: 1. CDR3 nucleotide sequence: TGTGCCAGCTCACCACAGGGGGCGGAAGCTTTCGTT. It codes for CASSPQGAEAFV.

CDR3 residues: CASSSGGTDTQYF. In DNA form, the CDR3 reads TGTGCCAGCAGCTCGGGGGGCACAGATACGCAGTATTTT. The chain employs TRBV11-2 and TRBJ2-3; a possible D gene is TRBD2 (6 bases). The germline gives CDR1 SGHAT, CDR2 FQNNGV. V was pared by 4 bases and J by 1 base, with 6 bases between. The CDR3 covers 13 residues.

Concerning this clone: The junction and the germline gene differ at one end; a read error may be behind it. The CDR3 DNA follows: TGTGCTAGCAGCTCCGACAGCAACCCAGGAGACTGCACTGAAGCTTTCTTT. Translating gives CASSSDSNPGDCTEAFF. The chain combines TRBV7-7 with TRBJ1-1, with TRBD1 as a possible D gene (5 bases). The CDR3 covers 17 residues. Germline V lookup: CDR1 SSHAT, CDR2 FNYEAQ (reference sequence).

This chain uses TRBV20-1 with TRBJ2-3; D gene uncertain. The V gene lost 1 base and the J gene lost 5 bases, with 4 bases spanning the gap. Germline V gene lookup returns CDR1 DFQATT and CDR2 SNEGSKA (reference sequence). This CDR3 is 11 amino acids long. The CDR3 is CSARGVDTQYF. DNA of the CDR3: TGCAGTGCTAGAGGAGTAGATACGCAGTATTTT.

The chain links TRBV6-1 to TRBJ2-7; tentatively, D is TRBD1 (6 bases). The V end lost 4 bases, the J end lost 2 bases, and 21 bases lay between the germline ends. CDR3 length equals 17 residues. CDR1 is MNHNS and CDR2 is SASEGT in the germline V gene. This chain's CDR3 is CASSVHRGWGRAYEQYF. The CDR3 region has the DNA TGTGCCAGCAGTGTCCACCGCGGATGGGGGCGCGCCTACGAGCAGTACTTC.

The V gene is TRBV14, the J gene TRBJ1-2; 10 positions match TRBD1. Trimming at V came to 0 bases and at J to 6 bases, leaving 10 bases not matched to a gene. Germline-derived CDR1 and CDR2 are SGHDN and FVKESK. The CDR3 is 17 amino acids. The CDR3 loop is CASSQDLGQGKSHGYTF. Here the CDR3 DNA reads TGTGCCAGCAGCCAAGATCTGGGACAGGGGAAGTCCCATGGCTACACCTTC.

V usage is TRBV19 and J usage is TRBJ1-1, with TRBD1 as a possible D gene (6 bases). CDR3 length: 16 amino acids. Germline V gene data show CDR1 as LNHDA and CDR2 as SQIVND (reference sequence). Trimming took 7 bases from V and 5 from J, leaving 23 bases between them. CDR3 sequence (DNA): TGTGCCAGTATCGCCAGGGGCCATACCCGTGGGACTGAAGCTTTCTTT. Translating it yields CASIARGHTRGTEAFF.

The chain uses TRBV10-3 and TRBJ1-2; D is undetermined. Germline CDR1 reads ENHRY; CDR2 reads SYGVKD. V was shortened by 3 bases and J by 7 bases, with 15 bases between the two germline ends. This CDR3 comprises 14 residues. The CDR3 reads CAISEDLEASGYTF. The CDR3 DNA reads TGTGCCATCAGTGAAGATTTGGAGGCGAGTGGCTACACCTTC.

The chain has TRBV6-5 and TRBJ2-5; 9 nucleotides match TRBD2. The CDR3 runs to 16 residues. With 0 bases clipped from V and 3 bases from J, the junction kept 5 bases outside the gene matches. In germline, CDR1 is MNHEY, CDR2 SVGAGI. CDR3: CASSYSLAGEKETQYF. DNA for the CDR3: TGTGCCAGCAGTTACTCGTTAGCGGGGGAAAAAGAGACCCAGTACTTC.

The chain recombines TRBV14 with TRBJ2-3, with D maybe TRBD2 (7 bases). V shed 2 bases and J shed 2 bases, with 14 bases lying between them. Germline V gene sequence: CDR1 SGHDN, CDR2 FVKESK. This CDR3 region has 16 residues. CDR3 residues: CASSQRRGGNTDTQYF. The CDR3 region has the DNA TGTGCCAGCAGCCAAAGAAGGGGGGGAAACACAGATACGCAGTATTTT.

The chain links TRBV5-1 to TRBJ2-7; 9 bases align to TRBD2. Germline CDR1 is SGHRS and CDR2 is YFSETQ. This CDR3 is 16 amino acids long. Trimming at V came to 4 bases and at J to 3 bases, leaving 11 bases not matched to a gene. CDR3 DNA: TGCGCCAGCAGCCCTGGTGGGACTAGCTTCAACTACGAGCAGTACTTC. Amino acid sequence: CASSPGGTSFNYEQYF.

This sequence joins TRBV7-6 and TRBJ1-6; D ambiguous. The germline V gene has CDR1 SGHVS and CDR2 FNYEAQ. CDR3 length: 16 amino acids. The V and J ends lost 5 bases and 8 bases respectively, with 19 bases between them. CDR3 in amino acids: CASSPGMWGGDSPLHF. CDR3 DNA sequence: TGTGCCAGCAGCCCCGGGATGTGGGGAGGAGATTCACCCCTCCACTTT. Drawing the rest from reference TRBV7-6 and TRBJ1-6, the complete variable domain is GAGVSQSPRYKVTKRGQDVALRCDPISGHVSLYWYRQALGQGPEFLTYFNYEAQQDKSGLPNDRFSAERPEGSISTLTIQRTEQRDSAMYRCASSPGMWGGDSPLHFGNGTRLTVT.

J is TRBJ2-7 and V is TRBV18; the match to TRBD1 covers 7 bases. Germline-derived CDR1 and CDR2 are KGHSH and LQKENI. The length of the CDR3 is 13 residues. Losses at the gene ends were 11 bases for V and 6 bases for J; bases not matched to a gene: 13. CDR3 amino acids: CACRQGVRGEQYF. The DNA for the CDR3 is TGTGCCTGCCGCCAGGGGGTAAGAGGCGAGCAGTACTTC.

This clone was counted a single time. The chain is built from TRBV2 and TRBJ2-7; 8 bases align to TRBD1. The length of the CDR3 is 15 residues. The germline V gene has CDR1 SNHLY and CDR2 FYNNEI. The V and J ends lost 6 bases and 3 bases, in that order; junction bases with no gene match: 10. The DNA for the CDR3 is TGTGCCAGCAGACCCGGACAGGGAGTAGGCTACGAGCAGTACTTC. It yields the protein CASRPGQGVGYEQYF.

A remark on this clone: The same CDR3 is also encoded by other DNA sequences in this sample. This CDR3 reads CASSEQLAEGYNEQFF. DNA of the CDR3: TGTGCCAGCAGTGAGCAACTAGCGGAGGGGTACAATGAGCAGTTCTTC. This rearrangement joins TRBV2 to TRBJ2-1; 8 positions match TRBD2. The CDR3 consists of 16 residues. Germline CDR1 is SNHLY and CDR2 is FYNNEI. Trimming at V came to 3 bases and at J to 4 bases, leaving 8 bases not matched to a gene.